This T cell receptor (beta chain) was identified during a study of PD-L1 blockade in urothelial cancer. Overall study: Blood was analyzed 3 weeks (second dose) and 6 weeks after treatment start. The median number of T cells present in blood samples was around 150,000.

Whole-study findings and limits: Sub-median blood TCR clonality before treatment predicted longer survival.

As regards this clone: Its target is unknown.

Only in-frame clones appear in the TCRdb table, and some are missing; sequencing was by immunoSEQ multiplex PCR. The sample yields about 100,000 clones, around 90% seen once. The CDR3 totals 12 residues. V gave up 4 bases and J gave up 6 bases, with 11 bases separating them. CDR1 and CDR2 (germline): SGHRS, YFSETQ. The clonotype comes from an elderly woman with urothelial cancer. The chain combines TRBV5-1 with TRBJ2-7; D ambiguous. Material: PBMCs, obtained around atezolizumab (anti-PD-L1) treatment. As DNA, the CDR3 is TGCGCCAGCAGCACCGCTGGCTCCGAGCAGTACTTC. Amino acid sequence: CASSTAGSEQYF.